This T cell receptor beta chain is from a study of control samples from healthy donors and cancer patients. TCRdb's table, derived via immunoSEQ multiplex PCR, lists solely in-frame clones and lacks some. The sample carries roughly 200,000 clones, roughly nine tenths recorded once. The CDR3 runs to 14 residues. Germline V CDR1 and CDR2: DFQATT, SNEGSKA (reference sequence). Deletions cut 3 bases from V and 4 bases from J, with 15 bases between. The clonotype comes from a man aged 25-45 years in good health. Sequenced material: blood. V gene TRBV20-1 combines with J gene TRBJ1-1; D is perhaps TRBD1 (6 bases). The CDR3 DNA sequence: TGCAGTGCTAGTACAGGGCCCGGGGGCACTGAAGCTTTCTTT. The encoded protein is CSASTGPGGTEAFF.